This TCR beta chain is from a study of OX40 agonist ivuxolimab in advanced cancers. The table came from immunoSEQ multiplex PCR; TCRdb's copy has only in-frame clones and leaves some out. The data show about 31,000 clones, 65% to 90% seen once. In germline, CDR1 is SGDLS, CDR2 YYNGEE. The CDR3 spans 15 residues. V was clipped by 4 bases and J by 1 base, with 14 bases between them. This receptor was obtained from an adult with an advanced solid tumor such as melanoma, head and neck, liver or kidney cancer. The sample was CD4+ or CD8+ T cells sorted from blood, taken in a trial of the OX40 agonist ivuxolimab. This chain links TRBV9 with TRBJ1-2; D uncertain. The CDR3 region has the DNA TGTGCCAGCAGCATACTTCCCGGGAGTAACTATGGCTACACCTTC. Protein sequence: CASSILPGSNYGYTF.